These 16 T cell receptor beta chains originate from one sample sequenced in a study of blood T cell repertoires in COVID-19. Sequencing was performed with immunoSEQ multiplex PCR; in TCRdb, only in-frame clones are kept and a portion is missing. The profile shows over 150,000 clones, around 84% of them singletons. Sequencing used peripheral blood. All receptors derive from a man aged 35-49 years with acute or convalescent COVID-19.

The chain uses TRBV28 and TRBJ1-2; 7 bases line up with TRBD1. CDR3 length equals 14 residues. J was trimmed by 4 bases and V by 7 bases; bases with no gene match: 9. Germline assignment: CDR1 MDHEN and CDR2 SYDVKM. The CDR3 DNA sequence: TGTGCCAGCACCCCCTGGGACAGCTTCTATGGCTACACCTTC. Encoded protein: CASTPWDSFYGYTF.

This chain uses TRBV7-3 with TRBJ1-1, with D hard to call. This CDR3 comprises 13 residues. Trimming stripped 2 bases from V and 0 bases from J, with 4 bases between. Germline V gene lookup returns CDR1 SGHTA and CDR2 FQGTGA. The CDR3 sequence: CASSLHLNTEAFF. CDR3 DNA sequence: TGTGCCAGCAGCTTACACTTGAACACTGAAGCTTTCTTT.

The CDR3 coding sequence is TGTGCCAGCAGTTTATTGGGGGGAATAACTGGAAACACCATATATTTT. This encodes CASSLLGGITGNTIYF. The rearrangement links TRBV28 to TRBJ1-3; maybe TRBD1 (5 bases). The CDR3 is 16 amino acids. Germline assignment: CDR1 MDHEN and CDR2 SYDVKM. V was shortened by 1 base and J by 2 bases, with 12 bases between the two germline ends.

V gene TRBV9 combines with J gene TRBJ2-3; a weak D match, TRBD1 (5 bases). The CDR3 is 14 residues long. Trimming left V 1 base short and J 1 base short, with 7 bases between. Per the germline V gene, CDR1 is SGDLS and CDR2 is YYNGEE. CDR3 bases: TGTGCCAGCAGCGTAAGGGGTGGCACAGATACGCAGTATTTT. Translation gives CASSVRGGTDTQYF.

This chain links TRBV6-6 with TRBJ2-7; possible D gene TRBD2, 5 bases. In germline, CDR1 is MNHNY, CDR2 SVGAGI (reference sequence). With 5 bases removed from V and 7 bases from J, the gap between germline ends came to 9 bases. The CDR3 has 11 residues. Here the CDR3 reads CASSLTGEQYF. The CDR3 DNA reads TGTGCCAGCAGTCTGACGGGGGAGCAGTACTTC.

This chain joins TRBV12-5 and TRBJ1-5; the D gene is possibly TRBD1 (6 bases). The germline V gene has CDR1 LGHNT and CDR2 FRNRAP. This CDR3 comprises 14 residues. Deletions cut 6 bases from V and 5 bases from J, with 14 bases between. Here the CDR3 DNA reads TGTGCTAGTGGACGGGGGGCAGGGGATCAGCCCCAGCATTTT. Amino acid sequence: CASGRGAGDQPQHF.

For the CDR3, the DNA is TGTGCCAGCAGGTTCGGGACAGTTACCTACGAGCAGTACTTC. Residues: CASRFGTVTYEQYF. This chain links TRBV2 with TRBJ2-7, with 7 positions matching TRBD1. Germline CDR1 is SNHLY and CDR2 is FYNNEI. This CDR3 contains 14 residues. The ends lost 6 bases at V and 2 bases at J; junction bases unmatched: 7.

This chain connects TRBV7-2 to TRBJ1-6; tentatively, D is TRBD1 (6 bases). Germline CDR1 reads SGHTA; CDR2 reads FQGNSA. Trimming cost V 3 bases and J 13 bases, with 13 bases left between them. The CDR3 is 13 residues long. For the CDR3, the DNA is TGTGCCAGCAGCTTGGCGGAGGACAGTCCCCTCCACTTT. Protein: CASSLAEDSPLHF.

The chain carries TRBV4-1 and TRBJ2-2, with 8 bases identical to TRBD2. The CDR3 has 17 residues. With 0 bases clipped from V and 3 bases from J, the junction kept 6 bases outside the gene matches. The V gene's germline CDR1 is MGHRA and CDR2 YSYEKL. The CDR3 DNA reads TGCGCCAGCAGCCAAGAACTAGCGGTATATTACACCGGGGAGCTGTTTTTT. It encodes CASSQELAVYYTGELFF.

The chain uses TRBV5-1 and TRBJ1-5, with D maybe TRBD1 (6 bases). The germline V gene encodes CDR1 SGHRS and CDR2 YFSETQ. The CDR3 has 13 residues. The V gene lost 4 bases and the J gene lost 7 bases, with 12 bases spanning the gap. The CDR3: CASSQAGEQPQHF. The CDR3, as DNA: TGCGCCAGCAGCCAAGCAGGGGAGCAGCCCCAGCATTTT.

The V gene is TRBV6-5, the J gene TRBJ2-7; 9 positions agree with TRBD1. V trimming: 5 bases; J trimming: 0 bases; junction bases outside the gene matches: 5. This CDR3 comprises 15 residues. Germline V gene data show CDR1 as MNHEY and CDR2 as SVGAGI. CDR3 in DNA: TGTGCCAGCAGTATCGGGACAGGGCACTCCTACGAGCAGTACTTC. Translation gives CASSIGTGHSYEQYF.

The J gene is TRBJ2-1, the V gene TRBV27; 9 nucleotides line up with TRBD2. The germline V gene has CDR1 MNHEY and CDR2 SMNVEV (reference sequence). This CDR3 is built from 16 residues. With V trimmed by 5 bases and J by 7 bases, 12 bases remained unmatched. CDR3 region: CASSPRLAVNPNEQFF. The CDR3 region has the DNA TGTGCCAGCAGTCCTAGACTAGCGGTAAATCCGAATGAGCAGTTCTTC.

The gene calls are TRBV30 and TRBJ1-2, with D possibly being TRBD1 (6 bases). The CDR3 totals 13 residues. Looked up from germline, CDR1 is GTSNPN and CDR2 is SVGIG (reference sequence). Trimming pared 4 bases from V and 6 bases from J, leaving 15 bases between. CDR3 coding DNA: TGTGCCTGGACAGCTTACAGGGAACATGGCTACACCTTC. Translated: CAWTAYREHGYTF.

The chain carries TRBV5-8 and TRBJ2-7; 7 bases map to TRBD1. Germline V lookup: CDR1 SGHTS, CDR2 YDEGEE. The CDR3 has 17 amino acids. Trimming at V came to 2 bases and at J to 5 bases, leaving 16 bases not matched to a gene. The CDR3 region is CASSFDARDRLFHEQYF. CDR3 DNA sequence: TGTGCCAGCAGCTTCGATGCCCGGGACAGACTATTCCACGAGCAGTACTTC. Filled out from reference TRBV5-8 and TRBJ2-7, the complete variable domain reads EAGVTQSPTHLIKTRGQQATLRCSPISGHTSVYWYQQALGLGLQFLLWYDEGEERNRGNFPPRFSGRQFPNYSSELNVNALELEDSALYLCASSFDARDRLFHEQYFGPGTRLTVT.

The chain joins TRBV5-1 to TRBJ2-3; 7 nucleotides match TRBD1. Germline CDR1 SGHRS, CDR2 YFSETQ. This CDR3 comprises 14 residues. J lost 1 base, V lost 3 bases, and 2 bases had no gene match. The CDR3 spells CASSSGGRTDTQYF. The CDR3 DNA sequence: TGCGCCAGCAGCTCAGGGGGTCGCACAGATACGCAGTATTTT.

The sample holds a few counts of this clone. This chain uses TRBV6-5 with TRBJ1-1, with 9 bases that match TRBD1. Germline V gene data show CDR1 as MNHEY and CDR2 as SVGAGI. The CDR3 spans 12 residues. V lost 5 bases, J lost 10 bases, and 5 bases stayed unmatched. CDR3 coding DNA: TGTGCCAGCAGTACTCGACAGGGGGGAGCTTTCTTT. Protein product: CASSTRQGGAFF.